Presented here are 10 T cell receptor beta chains from one specimen sequenced in a study of spatial heterogeneity in lung cancer. Documented time point: sample taken at primary tumor resection. TCRdb re-analysed the 5' RACE reads in MiXCR, keeping a single row per CDR3 protein. The sample lists roughly 48,000 distinct CDR3 sequences, over 4.5% occurring once. Sequenced here: PBMCs, sampled at surgery. All receptors come from a male donor with early-stage non-small cell lung cancer.

This clonotype was recorded many times. The chain employs TRBV12-3 or TRBV12-4 and TRBJ2-1; maybe TRBD2 (6 bases). Trimming cost V 8 bases and J 2 bases, with 16 bases left between them. The CDR3 runs 15 residues. The CDR3 sequence: CASGPRRGTYNEQFF. CDR3 nucleotides: TGTGCCAGCGGACCACGGAGGGGAACCTACAATGAGCAGTTCTTC.

This clonotype was counted ten times or more. The chain uses TRBV12-3 or TRBV12-4 and TRBJ1-2, with D perhaps matching TRBD1 (6 bases). V lost 5 bases, J lost 3 bases, and 10 bases lay in between. This CDR3 is 13 amino acids long. In DNA, the CDR3 is TGTGCCAGCAGTGTCAGGACAGACTATGGCTACACCTTC. Translated, it gives CASSVRTDYGYTF.

This clonotype showed up just a few times. Germline is not matched at one junction end, which may reflect a read error. The V gene is TRBV4-1, the J gene TRBJ2-7; 12 positions agree with TRBD1. The CDR3 totals 15 residues. Germline V gives CDR1 MGHRA, CDR2 YSYEKL. The CDR3 loop is CASSQDGTGGNEQYF. In nucleotides, the CDR3 is TGCGCCAGCAGTCAAGACGGGACAGGGGGCAACGAGCAGTACTTC.

This clonotype was recorded at least ten times. The V call is TRBV20-1, the J call TRBJ2-2, with 8 bases fitting TRBD2. Germline V gives CDR1 DFQATT, CDR2 SNEGSKA (reference sequence). The CDR3 is 16 amino acids. The ends lost 3 bases at V and 4 bases at J; junction bases unmatched: 10. The CDR3 region has the DNA TGCAGTGCTAGCTCCTTTGGGACTAGGGGCACCGGGGAGCTGTTTTTT. Translation gives CSASSFGTRGTGELFF.

V usage is TRBV2 and J usage is TRBJ2-2; 9 bases align to TRBD2. CDR3 size: 15 residues. Germline V gene lookup returns CDR1 SNHLY and CDR2 FYNNEI. Unmatched junction bases numbered 2, after V lost 4 bases and J lost 2 bases. CDR3 loop: CASSGLAVNTGELFF. The DNA of the CDR3 is TGTGCCAGCAGTGGACTAGCGGTAAACACCGGGGAGCTGTTTTTT. The full variable domain, in which reference TRBV2 and TRBJ2-2 provide the parts outside the CDR3, is EPEVTQTPSHQVTQMGQEVILRCVPISNHLYFYWYRQILGQKVEFLVSFYNNEISEKSEIFDDQFSVERPDGSNFTLKIRSTKLEDSAMYFCASSGLAVNTGELFFGEGSRLTVL.

This clonotype was seen at least ten times. This chain uses TRBV12-3 or TRBV12-4 with TRBJ2-5; 7 bases agree with TRBD2. The CDR3 sequence is 13 residues long. The V segment lost 4 bases and the J segment 8 bases; nucleotides outside the gene matches: 7. This CDR3 is CASSWTRSPTQYF. The CDR3 DNA sequence: TGTGCCAGCAGTTGGACTAGATCCCCAACCCAGTACTTC.

This sequence joins TRBV4-2 and TRBJ2-7, with TRBD1 matching 10 bases. The CDR3 runs 15 residues. Trimming cost V 6 bases and J 3 bases; bases outside gene matches: 8. Per the germline V gene, CDR1 is LGHNA and CDR2 is YNFKEQ. CDR3 in amino acids: CASRTGQGDFYEQYF. CDR3 nucleotide sequence: TGTGCCAGCAGAACTGGACAGGGGGACTTCTACGAGCAGTACTTC.

The chain joins TRBV20-1 to TRBJ2-1; TRBD2 aligns across 10 bases. CDR3 length equals 16 residues. V was clipped by 6 bases and J by 6 bases; unmatched bases: 14. The germline gives CDR1 DFQATT, CDR2 SNEGSKA (reference sequence). In DNA form, the CDR3 reads TGCAGTGCCCGCGGGATGAGCGGGAGGGCAGGCAATGAGCAGTTCTTC. As protein: CSARGMSGRAGNEQFF.

This clonotype was seen many times. This chain connects TRBV7-2 to TRBJ1-2; no firm D call. Trimming removed 2 bases from V and 4 bases from J, with 8 bases in between. Germline CDR1 SGHTA, CDR2 FQGNSA. There are 13 residues in the CDR3. The CDR3 loop reads CASSLSRTYGYTF. The CDR3 DNA follows: TGTGCCAGCAGCTTAAGCAGGACCTATGGCTACACCTTC.

This clonotype was observed many times. The chain carries TRBV21-1 and TRBJ1-2; the table's D call, TRBD1, was not checked against the DNA. TRBV21-1 is recorded as a pseudogene. The CDR3 extends over 15 amino acids. This CDR3 is CATPLPGTSVRGYTF. CDR3 nucleotides: TGTGCCACCCCTCTTCCCGGGACGTCCGTTCGGGGCTACACCTTC.